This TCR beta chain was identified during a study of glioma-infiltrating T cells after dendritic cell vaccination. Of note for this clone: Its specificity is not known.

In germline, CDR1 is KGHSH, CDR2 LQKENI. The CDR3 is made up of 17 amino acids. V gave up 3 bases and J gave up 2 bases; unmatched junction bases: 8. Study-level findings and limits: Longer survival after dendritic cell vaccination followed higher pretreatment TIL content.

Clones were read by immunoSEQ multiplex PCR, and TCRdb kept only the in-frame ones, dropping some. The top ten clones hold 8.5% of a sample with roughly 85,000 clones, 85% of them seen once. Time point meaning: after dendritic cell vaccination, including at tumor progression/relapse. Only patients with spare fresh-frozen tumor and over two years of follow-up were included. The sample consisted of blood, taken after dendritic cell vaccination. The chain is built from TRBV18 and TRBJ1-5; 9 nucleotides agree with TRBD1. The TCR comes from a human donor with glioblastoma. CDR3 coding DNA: TGTGCCAGCTCACCCGGACAGGGGAATGTCGGCAATCAGCCCCAGCATTTT. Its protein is CASSPGQGNVGNQPQHF.